Presented here are 24 T cell receptor beta chains from one specimen sequenced in a study of blood T cells in healthy people across ages. Primed by a sample-barcoded 5' primer and a J-beta primer mix, a second PCR proceeded for about 6 to 11 cycles. TCRdb reanalysed the 5' RACE reads using MiXCR and keeps one entry per CDR3 protein. Counted here are roughly 570,000 distinct CDR3 sequences, about 25% occurring once; the ten biggest clones make up around a sixth. Sequencing was done on a sample of blood. These receptor sequences come from a woman in her 70s in good health.

This clonotype showed up just a few times. This chain links TRBV5-5 with TRBJ2-5; no clear D gene. Trimming stripped 2 bases from V and 3 bases from J, with 14 bases between. This CDR3 region has 15 residues. Germline-derived CDR1 and CDR2 are SGHKS and YYEKEE (reference sequence). This chain's CDR3 is CASSFRLVSKETQYF. CDR3 DNA: TGTGCCAGCAGCTTCCGACTGGTTTCTAAAGAGACCCAGTACTTC.

The chain couples TRBV7-2 to TRBJ1-1, with 10 nucleotides matching TRBD1. CDR3 size: 19 residues. With 8 bases clipped from V and 5 bases from J, the junction kept 23 bases outside the gene matches. Germline V lookup: CDR1 SGHTA, CDR2 FQGNSA. The CDR3 DNA follows: TGTGCCAGCCAGCGACGCCACTCAGGGACAGGGGCGCTGGGAACTGAAGCTTTCTTT. It specifies CASQRRHSGTGALGTEAFF.

V and J are TRBV30 and TRBJ2-1; no clear D gene. Germline CDR1 GTSNPN, CDR2 SVGIG (reference sequence). The V end was cut by 2 bases, the J end by 6 bases, with 11 bases between. The CDR3 covers 13 residues. CDR3 DNA sequence: TGTGCCTGGAGTCTGGGTTCAATCAATGAGCAGTTCTTC. Protein: CAWSLGSINEQFF. Looking up the rest from reference TRBV30 and TRBJ2-1 gives the full variable domain: SQTIHQWPATLVQPVGSPLSLECTVEGTSNPNLYWYRQAAGRGLQLLFYSVGIGQISSEVPQNLSASRPQDRQFILSSKKLLLSDSGFYLCAWSLGSINEQFFGPGTRLTVL.

This chain connects TRBV20-1 to TRBJ2-1, with a weak D call TRBD2 (5 bases). CDR1 is DFQATT and CDR2 is SNEGSKA in the germline V gene (reference sequence). The CDR3 is 13 amino acids. Trimming stripped 5 bases from V and 4 bases from J, with 12 bases between. CDR3 amino acids: CSAPLPGYNEQFF. CDR3 sequence (DNA): TGCAGTGCTCCTCTCCCGGGGTACAATGAGCAGTTCTTC.

This sequence joins TRBV5-4 and TRBJ2-7; D gene ambiguous. Germline values: CDR1 SGHNT, CDR2 YYREEE (reference sequence). Trimming pared 2 bases from V and 5 bases from J, leaving 11 bases between. This CDR3 contains 13 residues. CDR3 in amino acids: CASSLDLLNEQYF. As DNA, the CDR3 is TGTGCCAGCAGCTTAGACCTGCTAAACGAGCAGTACTTC.

This clonotype has only a few counts. This chain links TRBV6-2 or TRBV6-3 with TRBJ1-2; D unclear. V was trimmed by 4 bases and J by 11 bases, leaving 11 bases between them. Germline V gene data show CDR1 as MNHEY and CDR2 as SVGEGT. The CDR3 totals 11 residues. The CDR3 sequence: CASSSGRIYTF. The CDR3 DNA is TGTGCCAGCAGTTCCGGACGGATTTACACCTTC.

This chain uses TRBV11-2 with TRBJ2-7; D is tentatively TRBD1 or TRBD2 (5 bases each). The V end lost 1 base, the J end lost 0 bases, and 10 bases lay between the germline ends. The CDR3 is made up of 15 amino acids. The germline V gene has CDR1 SGHAT and CDR2 FQNNGV. CDR3 bases: TGTGCCAGCAGCTTAGCGGGACGGGGCTCCTACGAGCAGTACTTC. It specifies CASSLAGRGSYEQYF.

This clonotype was seen just once. The V call is TRBV4-1, the J call TRBJ1-5; a weak D match, TRBD1 (6 bases). This CDR3 region has 16 residues. Germline V CDR1 and CDR2: MGHRA, YSYEKL. V lost 3 bases to trimming and J lost 5 bases, with 17 bases between them. The CDR3 sequence is CASSQQGRFGDQPQHF. CDR3 bases: TGCGCCAGCAGCCAGCAGGGGAGATTTGGCGATCAGCCCCAGCATTTT.

A few counts support this clonotype. J is TRBJ1-1 and V is TRBV18; D is uncertain. V was cut by 3 bases and J by 1 base, with 15 bases left in between. Germline values: CDR1 KGHSH, CDR2 LQKENI. This CDR3 is built from 16 residues. The CDR3, as DNA: TGTGCCAGCTCACCCATATCTACTCTGGGGAACACTGAAGCTTTCTTT. Residues: CASSPISTLGNTEAFF.

The chain has TRBV3-1 and TRBJ2-7, with D tentatively TRBD1 (5 bases). Germline values: CDR1 LGHDT, CDR2 YNNKEL (reference sequence). V was pared by 0 bases and J by 5 bases, with 14 bases between. CDR3 length equals 15 residues. The CDR3 spells CASSQEGREANEQYF. CDR3 coding DNA: TGTGCCAGCAGCCAAGAGGGCAGGGAAGCGAACGAGCAGTACTTC.

This clonotype was detected only a few times. The chain joins TRBV29-1 to TRBJ1-2, with D maybe TRBD1 (5 bases). Per the germline V gene, CDR1 is SQVTM and CDR2 is ANQGSEA. Trimming pared 3 bases from V and 2 bases from J, leaving 13 bases between. The CDR3 spans 14 residues. CDR3 loop: CSVDHRDGNYGYTF. The DNA of the CDR3 is TGCAGCGTTGACCACCGGGACGGAAACTATGGCTACACCTTC.

This clonotype was found a few times. The chain combines TRBV4-3 with TRBJ2-3, with TRBD2 identical over 11 bases. Germline CDR1 reads LGHNA; CDR2 reads YSLEER. V lost 0 bases to trimming and J lost 1 base; unmatched junction nucleotides: 6. The CDR3 extends over 18 amino acids. The DNA for the CDR3 is TGCGCCAGCAGCCAAGATACTAGCGGGGGACCTCGCACAGATACGCAGTATTTT. Protein: CASSQDTSGGPRTDTQYF.

The chain uses TRBV29-1 and TRBJ2-7, with 7 bases aligning to TRBD1. The CDR3 is made up of 14 amino acids. V shed 5 bases and J 0 bases; nucleotides not matched to a gene: 7. The germline gives CDR1 SQVTM, CDR2 ANQGSEA. CDR3 amino acids: CSVTGTALSYEQYF. In nucleotides, the CDR3 is TGCAGCGTTACCGGGACAGCCCTCTCCTACGAGCAGTACTTC.

This clonotype was recorded a few times. The V call is TRBV27, the J call TRBJ2-3; 7 bases match TRBD2. The CDR3 consists of 15 residues. Looked up from germline, CDR1 is MNHEY and CDR2 is SMNVEV (reference sequence). V was pared by 3 bases and J by 2 bases, with 5 bases of the junction left unmatched. DNA of the CDR3: TGTGCCAGCAGTTTTAGGGACTACTCCACAGATACGCAGTATTTT. Amino acid sequence: CASSFRDYSTDTQYF.

The table lists this clonotype with a few counts. The J gene is TRBJ2-1, the V gene TRBV5-1; D unclear. The CDR3 is 13 residues long. The V gene's germline CDR1 is SGHRS and CDR2 YFSETQ. V shed 7 bases and J shed 6 bases, with 14 bases lying between them. Written as DNA, the CDR3 is TGCGCCAGCCTCGAGAGTAACGGCAATGAGCAGTTCTTC. This translates into CASLESNGNEQFF. Combining the CDR3 with reference TRBV5-1 and TRBJ2-1 gives the whole variable domain KAGVTQTPRYLIKTRGQQVTLSCSPISGHRSVSWYQQTPGQGLQFLFEYFSETQRNKGNFPGRFSGRQFSNSRSEMNVSTLELGDSALYLCASLESNGNEQFFGPGTRLTVL.

This clonotype has just one count. This CDR3 is CASSDTPGQGNTEAFF. The CDR3, as DNA: TGTGCCAGCAGTGACACCCCCGGGCAGGGAAACACTGAAGCTTTCTTT. This chain connects TRBV25-1 to TRBJ1-1, with TRBD1 as a possible D gene (5 bases). This CDR3 comprises 16 residues. Trimming left V 3 bases short and J 2 bases short, with 16 bases between. Germline V gene sequence: CDR1 MGHDK, CDR2 SYGVNS.

The J gene is TRBJ1-3, the V gene TRBV4-2; D ambiguous. V lost 0 bases and J 3 bases, leaving 12 bases between the germline ends. From germline, CDR1 is LGHNA and CDR2 YNFKEQ. The CDR3 is 16 amino acids. The CDR3 here is CASSQDRRTLGNTIYF. The CDR3 coding sequence is TGTGCCAGCAGCCAAGATAGACGGACCCTTGGAAACACCATATATTTT.

The CDR3 DNA reads as TGCGCCAGCAGGGAACAGCCAACCATGAACACTGAAGCTTTCTTT. It yields the protein CASREQPTMNTEAFF. V is TRBV5-1 and J is TRBJ1-1, with D uncertain. The CDR3 has 15 amino acids. Germline CDR1 reads SGHRS; CDR2 reads YFSETQ. Trimming shortened V by 5 bases and J by 0 bases, and 14 bases separated the two germline ends.

The V gene is TRBV6-5, the J gene TRBJ2-1; tentative D call: TRBD2 (6 bases). The CDR3 is 15 amino acids. V lost 4 bases and J 4 bases, leaving 14 bases between the germline ends. Germline assignment: CDR1 MNHEY and CDR2 SVGAGI. The CDR3 loop is CASSFRPGLYNEQFF. The CDR3 DNA is TGTGCCAGCAGTTTCAGACCGGGACTGTACAATGAGCAGTTCTTC.

The table lists this clonotype with a few counts. A junction boundary mismatches the germline segment, possibly from a read error. The chain carries TRBV6-4 and TRBJ2-4; 7 nucleotides align to TRBD1. The CDR3 sequence is 13 residues long. Per germline, CDR1 MRHNA and CDR2 SNTAGT. This chain's CDR3 is CAGSDRAAGIQYF. CDR3 sequence (DNA): TGTGCCGGCAGTGACAGGGCTGCCGGCATTCAGTACTTC.

The chain uses TRBV4-3 and TRBJ1-6; D gene unclear. The CDR3 spans 13 residues. Per germline, CDR1 LGHNA and CDR2 YSLEER. V was cut by 4 bases and J by 8 bases, with 9 bases left in between. The CDR3 sequence is CASSREGDSPLHF. In DNA form, the CDR3 reads TGCGCCAGCAGCCGCGAGGGAGATTCACCCCTCCACTTT.

The V and J genes are TRBV4-2 and TRBJ2-3; 7 bases align to TRBD2. With V trimmed by 1 base and J by 2 bases, 9 bases remained unmatched. The CDR3 has 17 residues. The germline CDR1 and CDR2 sequences are LGHNA and YNFKEQ. The CDR3 region has the DNA TGTGCCAGCAGCCAAGTTGAAGGCGGGGGTTTCACAGATACGCAGTATTTT. This gives the protein CASSQVEGGGFTDTQYF.

The chain links TRBV4-3 to TRBJ2-2, with 9 positions matching TRBD2. The length of the CDR3 is 15 residues. Germline-derived CDR1 and CDR2 are LGHNA and YSLEER. The trim removed 6 bases at V and 5 bases at J, leaving 7 bases unmatched. The chain's CDR3 is CASSPSRGGTGELFF. In DNA, the CDR3 is TGCGCCAGCAGTCCTTCGCGGGGGGGGACCGGGGAGCTGTTTTTT.

A few counts support this clonotype. The V gene is TRBV7-9, the J gene TRBJ1-4; D uncertain. The V and J ends lost 0 bases and 5 bases respectively, with 13 bases between them. Germline V gene lookup returns CDR1 SEHNR and CDR2 FQNEAQ (reference sequence). This CDR3 region has 16 residues. The CDR3 protein is CASSLARRGQNEKLFF. CDR3 nucleotides: TGTGCCAGCAGCTTAGCGAGGAGAGGGCAAAATGAAAAACTGTTTTTT.